The rows below give T cell receptor beta chains drawn from one sample of a study of T cell responses to AZD1222 COVID-19 vaccine. The assay was immunoSEQ multiplex PCR, and TCRdb's table has in-frame clones only and misses some. The sample records approximately 130,000 clones, about 93% being singletons. Here the sequenced sample was peripheral blood, taken on day 0 of AZD1222 vaccination. These receptors all stem from an adult in good health. Both conserved end residues are part of each CDR3. A D gene is named only where the DNA matches it firmly. The size entry is marked missing in some rows and otherwise reads once, few, many or a size class.

d_gene	abundance	j_gene	v_gene	CDR3aa	CDR3nt
NA	once	TRBJ1-4	TRBV15	CATSRDSIYLTNEKLFF	TGTGCCACCAGCAGGGACAGTATCTACCTAACTAATGAAAAACTGTTTTTT
NA	NA	TRBJ1-1	TRBV5-6	CASSFGFVRGAGNTEAFF	TGTGCCAGCAGCTTCGGTTTTGTACGAGGTGCGGGGAACACTGAAGCTTTCTTT
TRBD2	NA	TRBJ2-2	TRBV3-1/TRBV3-2	CASSQGGRVAGELFF	TGTGCCAGCAGCCAAGGAGGGAGGGTGGCCGGGGAGCTGTTTTTT
NA	NA	TRBJ2-3	TRBV7-8	CASSLGGGLDTQYF	TGTGCCAGCAGCTTAGGGGGGGGCCTAGATACGCAGTATTTT
TRBD1	NA	TRBJ1-6	TRBV5-1	CASSGSGTVDNSPLHF	TGCGCCAGCAGCGGATCCGGGACAGTAGATAATTCACCCCTCCACTTT
NA	once	TRBJ1-1	TRBV30	CAWSRQGTLNTEAFF	TGTGCCTGGAGTCGGCAGGGGACATTAAACACTGAAGCTTTCTTT
NA	NA	TRBJ2-1	TRBV30	CAWSVGTSYNEQFF	TGTGCCTGGAGTGTCGGCACCTCCTACAATGAGCAGTTCTTC
TRBD2	NA	TRBJ2-3	TRBV5-1	CASSLDGSGGADTQYF	TGCGCCAGCAGCTTGGATGGTAGCGGGGGGGCTGATACGCAGTATTTT
NA	NA	TRBJ2-3	TRBV9	CASSPGVGTDTQYF	TGTGCCAGCAGCCCCGGGGTGGGCACAGATACGCAGTATTTT
NA	NA	TRBJ2-3	TRBV11-2	CASSSLMGIRGASTDTQYF	TGTGCCAGCAGCTCACTTATGGGTATAAGGGGGGCTAGCACAGATACGCAGTATTTT
TRBD1	NA	TRBJ1-1	TRBV7-2	CASSSKPGQKAFF	TGTGCCAGCAGCTCTAAACCGGGACAGAAAGCTTTCTTT
NA	once	TRBJ2-7	TRBV19	CASSISAGLYEQYF	TGTGCCAGTAGTATAAGCGCAGGCTTGTACGAGCAGTACTTC
NA	NA	TRBJ2-3	TRBV6-5	CASSYSGARDTQYF	TGTGCCAGCAGTTACTCTGGGGCCCGAGATACGCAGTATTTT
TRBD1	NA	TRBJ1-1	TRBV19	CATWTGVTEAFF	TGTGCCACATGGACAGGGGTCACTGAAGCTTTCTTT
TRBD2	NA	TRBJ2-1	TRBV5-4	CASSLGTSAYNEQFF	TGTGCCAGCAGCCTCGGGACTAGCGCCTACAATGAGCAGTTCTTC
NA	NA	TRBJ2-4	TRBV21-1	CASSKAGGLAAQYF	TGTGCCAGCAGCAAAGCTGGCGGACTAGCGGCTCAGTACTTC
NA	NA	TRBJ2-3	TRBV9	CASSKRLNTQYF	TGTGCCAGCAGCAAAAGGCTCAATACGCAGTATTTT
NA	NA	TRBJ1-4	TRBV6-5	CASSRPGGEKLFF	TGTGCCAGCAGCCGACCGGGCGGGGAAAAACTGTTTTTT
TRBD2	NA	TRBJ2-3	TRBV6-4	CASSVAGGTDTQYF	TGTGCCAGCAGTGTGGCGGGGGGTACAGATACGCAGTATTTT
NA	many	TRBJ1-1	TRBV4-1	CASSQDRGSEAFF	TGCGCCAGCAGCCAAGATCGTGGCTCTGAAGCTTTCTTT
NA	NA	TRBJ1-4	TRBV18	CASSPETLREKLFF	TGTGCCAGCTCACCAGAAACACTTAGAGAAAAACTGTTTTTT
NA	NA	TRBJ1-1	TRBV7-9	CASSLVTRVGPEAFF	TGTGCCAGCAGCTTAGTTACGCGGGTGGGCCCTGAAGCTTTCTTT
TRBD1	NA	TRBJ1-2	TRBV19	CASSIGDRSYGYTF	TGTGCCAGTAGTATAGGGGACAGGAGCTATGGCTACACCTTC
TRBD1	NA	TRBJ1-6	TRBV19	CASSTDRGKMGSPLHF	TGTGCCAGTAGCACAGACAGGGGGAAGATGGGCTCACCCCTCCACTTT
NA	NA	TRBJ1-3	TRBV3-1/TRBV3-2	CASSLRGGHRSGNTIYF	TGTGCCAGCAGCTTGAGAGGGGGGCATCGGTCTGGAAACACCATATATTTT
TRBD1	NA	TRBJ2-3	TRBV9	CASSPTGASSTDTQYF	TGTGCCAGCAGCCCAACAGGGGCCTCTAGCACAGATACGCAGTATTTT
TRBD1	NA	TRBJ1-4	TRBV6-5	CASSPRDRPREKLFF	TGTGCCAGCAGTCCTCGGGACAGGCCGCGCGAAAAACTGTTTTTT
NA	NA	TRBJ2-7	TRBV20-1	CSASFMERFYEQYF	TGCAGTGCTAGTTTCATGGAGAGGTTCTACGAGCAGTACTTC
TRBD2	NA	TRBJ2-7	TRBV27	CASSLLTSGGLSSYEQYF	TGTGCCAGCAGTCTCCTGACTAGCGGGGGGTTGAGCTCCTACGAGCAGTACTTC
NA	NA	TRBJ2-1	TRBV9	CASSVGSGPYNEQFF	TGTGCCAGCAGCGTAGGGTCGGGGCCCTACAATGAGCAGTTCTTC
NA	NA	TRBJ1-5	TRBV4-2	CASSQDERRPQHF	TGTGCCAGCAGCCAAGATGAAAGAAGACCCCAGCATTTT
NA	NA	TRBJ1-6	TRBV7-9	CASSPLGGPNSPLHF	TGTGCCAGCAGCCCCCTGGGGGGGCCAAATTCACCCCTCCACTTT
NA	NA	TRBJ1-2	TRBV30	CAWSVRTVGGYTF	TGTGCCTGGAGTGTACGGACGGTGGGAGGCTACACCTTC
NA	NA	TRBJ1-2	TRBV12-3/TRBV12-4	CASSPAAYGYTF	TGTGCCAGCAGTCCGGCAGCCTATGGCTACACCTTC
NA	NA	TRBJ1-1	TRBV30	CAWRRGTEAFF	TGTGCCTGGAGGAGGGGGACTGAAGCTTTCTTT
TRBD1	NA	TRBJ2-5	TRBV7-9	CASSLGVGGGQETQYF	TGTGCCAGCAGCTTAGGGGTAGGGGGCGGTCAAGAGACCCAGTACTTC